This T cell receptor (beta chain) was sequenced during a study of blood T cell repertoires in COVID-19. Overall study context: Material from acute and convalescent COVID-19 was sourced from the United States, Italy and Spain. PBMCs, B-cell-depleted T cells, or T cells were the source of the cDNA or gDNA that made up the material.

Authors' methods: Scientists estimated how many nucleated cells there were by amplifying reference gene primers. Measured with immunoSEQ multiplex PCR; TCRdb has only the in-frame clones, and not every one. The V and J calls and clone size were taken over from that table, and D and trimming were inferred from the DNA. This repertoire shows 45,000 to 55,000 clones, roughly four fifths found once; its top ten account for 7.4%. CDR1 is DFQATT, CDR2 SNEGSKA, per germline (reference sequence). CDR3 size: 15 residues. J lost 3 bases, V lost 3 bases, and 6 bases had no gene match. What was sequenced was peripheral blood. The clonotype comes from a man in his sixties with active COVID-19. V gene TRBV20-1 combines with J gene TRBJ2-1, with 9 bases fitting TRBD2. In nucleotides, the CDR3 is TGCAGTGCTAGTGTAGCGGGAGAACTCTACAATGAGCAGTTCTTC. The encoded protein is CSASVAGELYNEQFF.